This T cell receptor (beta chain) was recorded in a study of T cells after yellow fever vaccination (dated by TCRdb to between 2018 and 2021). Describing the broader study: Libraries from fractions with low cell numbers were prepared with the SMART-Seq v4 Ultra Low Input RNA kit. Two healthy male donors made up the cohort, one aged 18 to 29 years and the other aged 30 to 39 years. Blood was drawn at multiple timepoints before and after primary and secondary immunization, with bulk PBMC replicates and cell subsets isolated. Bulk TCR alpha and beta repertoires were sequenced longitudinally to track T-cell clones before and after primary and booster YFV17D yellow fever vaccination.

This clonotype was counted at least ten times. Its recognized antigen is unknown. No base quality information exists; no much larger clone differs at one position. There are 20 amino acids in the CDR3, from cysteine to phenylalanine inclusive. The only DNA kept is the CDR3, 60 bases in frame from the first base. V ends up 5 bases short and J 9 bases short, with an unmatched junction base count of 21. For CDR1 and CDR2, the germline V gene lists LGHNA and YSLEER. Interpreted using the paper, the treatment or condition label stands for: live attenuated yellow fever vaccine strain. PBMCs were isolated from peripheral blood using a standard Ficoll-Paque protocol. Dynabeads CD4 and CD8 positive selection kits were used to isolate CD4 and CD8 T-cell fractions. TriZol was used to extract RNA from bulk PBMCs, CD4 and CD8 fractions, and dextramer-positive and dextramer-negative fractions. On the study overall, not on this receptor specifically: Compared with the primary T-cell response, the secondary T-cell response was weaker but faster, peaking on day 5 rather than day 15. After the booster, most of the clones that had expanded following primary vaccination were detected again (almost 98% of CD4 and 80% to 90% of CD8), which suggests that memory was broadly maintained. A small fraction of clonotypes appeared in both the CD4 and CD8 compartments, likely as a result of convergent recombination. Because only two donors were included in the study, the extent to which the findings can be generalized is limited. FACS-sorted repertoires could contain abundant contaminating clonotypes from the bulk population, so computational filtering was required.

TCR cDNA was synthesized by 5'RACE template switching, through which a universal primer site and unique molecular identifiers were introduced. Priming of cDNA synthesis was performed from both the TCR alpha and TCR beta constant segments. Two PCR steps were used to amplify libraries, with sample barcodes and sequencing adapters being added in the second step. Sequencing of libraries was performed on Illumina HiSeq 2500 (2x100 bp) or NovaSeq (2x150 bp). Per the original workflow: MIGEC was used to demultiplex reads and collapse the reads into UMI consensus sequences, and MiXCR was used for V(D)J alignment. Using edgeR on replicate PBMC samples, clonotypes were called vaccine-responding if FDR was below 0.01 and the log2 fold change was above 5 up to day 15. Each bulk clonotype was labeled CD4 or CD8 based on which sequenced repertoire, CD4 or CD8, contained the clonotype at higher abundance. TCRdb itself trimmed the public reads at Q25 with fastp, ran MiXCR and retained productive beta chains. Identical CDR3 protein sequences are pooled into one entry, listed with their most common genes and DNA. The V and J calls follow TCRdb's processing rather than the paper's. Counted in this sample were tens of thousands of distinct CDR3 sequences; 6.5% to 9% of them appeared once. 36% of the sample is taken by the ten largest.

The receptor's source is a man aged 30 to 45 who received the YFV17D yellow fever vaccine. This sample comprised CD8+ T cells sorted from PBMCs, obtained 15 days after the yellow fever booster vaccination. The rearrangement joined TRBV4-3 to TRBJ2-1; TRBD2 matches 14 bases in the middle. The nucleotide sequence is TGCGCCAGCAGCGAAAGACTAGCGGGAGGGCCGGAGACACCGAACAGTGAGCAGTTCTTC. Translation gives CASSERLAGGPETPNSEQFF.